The clone carrying this TCR beta chain was picked up a small number of times. Its antigen is unknown. Each molecule of TCR cDNA was tagged with one unique molecular identifier. MiXCR was run by TCRdb on the 5' RACE reads, yielding one entry per CDR3 protein. This repertoire shows 40,000 to 50,000 distinct CDR3 sequences, 7.6% found once; its top ten account for around an eighth. From germline, CDR1 is LNHNV and CDR2 YYDKDF (reference sequence). V dropped 0 bases and J dropped 5 bases, with 16 bases sitting between them. The CDR3 covers 16 residues. This sample is part of a study of spatial heterogeneity in lung cancer. Regarding the study as a whole: Follow-up blood showed ubiquitous expanded tumor TCRs less than blood at resection did.

Described time point: sample taken at primary tumor resection. Whole RNA from tumor, nontumor lung or frozen PBMC was sequenced unsorted. The donors were 72 patients with non-small cell lung cancer that was early-stage and untreated. The source is a female donor with early-stage non-small cell lung cancer. Specimen: PBMCs, collected at surgery. The chain has TRBV15 and TRBJ2-5, with unresolved D. CDR3 sequence (DNA): TGTGCCACCAGCAGAGATCTCGTCGGCCCTGGTGAGACCCAGTACTTC. Protein sequence: CATSRDLVGPGETQYF.